This T cell receptor (beta chain) stems from a study of T cells after yellow fever vaccination (dated by TCRdb to the late 2010s). Notes on the research overall: The SMART-Seq v4 Ultra Low Input RNA kit was used to prepare libraries from fractions with low cell numbers. Two healthy male donors made up the cohort, one aged 18 to 29 years and the other aged 30 to 40 years. To follow T-cell clones before and after both primary and booster YFV17D yellow fever vaccination, bulk TCR alpha and beta repertoires underwent longitudinal sequencing. Bulk PBMC replicates and cell subsets were isolated from blood drawn at multiple timepoints before and after both primary and secondary immunization. The paper's findings and limits, for the study overall: After the booster, most of the clones that had expanded following primary vaccination were detected again (96% of CD4 and 88% of CD8), which suggests that memory was broadly maintained. FACS-sorted repertoires could contain abundant contaminating clonotypes from the bulk population, so computational filtering was required. A small fraction of clonotypes showed up in both the CD4 and CD8 compartments, probably as a result of convergent recombination. The secondary T-cell response was found to be weaker but faster than the primary response, with a peak reached on day 5 rather than on day 15. Because only two donors were included in the study, the extent to which the findings can be generalized is limited.

This clonotype has a count of ten or more. No antigen is known for it. Base-call qualities are not available, and no considerably larger clone is one nucleotide away. TCR cDNA was made using 5'RACE template switching, a step that added a universal primer site and unique molecular identifiers. Priming for cDNA synthesis came from both the TCR alpha and TCR beta constant segments. Libraries were amplified in two PCR steps, with sample barcodes and sequencing adapters added in the second step. Libraries were sequenced on Illumina HiSeq 2500 (2x100 bp) or NovaSeq (2x150 bp). Regarding the original processing steps: Reads were demultiplexed and collapsed into UMI consensus sequences with MIGEC, and V(D)J alignment was performed with MiXCR. Vaccine-responding clonotypes were defined with edgeR using replicate PBMC samples, requiring FDR below 0.01 and a log2 fold change above 5 up to day 15. Each bulk clonotype received a CD4 or CD8 identity based on whether the sequenced CD4 or CD8 repertoire contained that clonotype at higher abundance. TCRdb reanalyzed the raw reads on its own, using fastp at Q25 for trimming and MiXCR for clone calling, and kept in-frame beta chains. Each CDR3 protein appears once, grouped with its most common genes and DNA. In this record, the V and J calls reflect TCRdb's handling and not the investigators' own analysis. The sample includes over 45,000 distinct CDR3 sequences, with more than 5.5% observed a single time. The ten largest account for 40% of the sample.

The germline V gene sets CDR1 to SGHVS and CDR2 to FNYEAQ. The CDR3 starts with the cysteine, ends with the phenylalanine, and has 15 residues. The only DNA kept is the CDR3, 45 bases in frame from the first base. Trimmed from V: 1 base; trimmed from J: 9 bases; junction bases lacking a gene match: 2. Reading the label with the study, this specimen's treatment or condition is: live attenuated yellow fever vaccine strain. A standard Ficoll-Paque protocol was used to isolate PBMCs from peripheral blood. Dynabeads CD4 and CD8 positive selection kits were used to isolate CD4 and CD8 T-cell fractions. TriZol was used to extract RNA from bulk PBMCs, from CD4 and CD8 fractions, and from dextramer-positive and dextramer-negative fractions.

The specimen was CD8+ T cells sorted from PBMCs, collected on the day of the first yellow fever vaccination. The rearranged chain carries TRBV7-6 and TRBJ1-6, with 11 bases aligning to TRBD1. The source of this sequence is a man between 18 and 35 years old who received the YFV17D yellow fever vaccine. This receptor carries the CDR3 CASSLGGTGGSPLHF. At the DNA level, the sequence is TGTGCCAGCAGCTTAGGAGGGACAGGGGGTTCACCCCTCCACTTT.